Shown below are 31 T cell receptor beta chains from a single sample sequenced in a study of OX40 agonist ivuxolimab in advanced cancers. Some clones are missing from TCRdb's copy, which holds only in-frame ones; the method was immunoSEQ multiplex PCR. The sample yields 55,000 to 70,000 clones, 80% to 90% seen once. The sequencing here drew on CD4+ or CD8+ T cells sorted from blood, taken in a trial of the OX40 agonist ivuxolimab. The receptors stem from an adult with an advanced solid tumor such as melanoma, head and neck, liver or kidney cancer.

The DNA for the CDR3 is TGTGCCAGCAGCCCTCGGACTAGCGGGACCTACGAGCAGTACTTC. Translating it yields CASSPRTSGTYEQYF. The V and J genes are TRBV9 and TRBJ2-7; TRBD2 aligns across 12 bases. CDR1 and CDR2 from the germline V gene are SGDLS and YYNGEE. V was clipped by 4 bases and J by 2 bases; unmatched bases: 4. This CDR3 is 15 amino acids long.

This chain links TRBV10-3 with TRBJ2-1, with no clear D. The CDR3 contains 15 residues. The V gene's germline CDR1 is ENHRY and CDR2 SYGVKD. Trimming stripped 6 bases from V and 12 bases from J, with 24 bases between. The CDR3 DNA reads TGTGCCATCAGCGCCCAGCGAGGAGTTGGAATTGGGCAGTTCTTC. Translated, it gives CAISAQRGVGIGQFF.

The sample holds one count of this clone. J is TRBJ2-1 and V is TRBV29-1, with D unresolved. This CDR3 has 15 amino acids. Trimming stripped 5 bases from V and 3 bases from J, with 17 bases between. Looked up from germline, CDR1 is SQVTM and CDR2 is ANQGSEA. This CDR3 reads CSVLSRPKVYNEQFF. The CDR3, as DNA: TGCAGCGTTTTGTCACGGCCAAAGGTCTACAATGAGCAGTTCTTC.

This clone was observed a single time. CDR3 sequence: CASGPGLAADTQYF. For the CDR3, the DNA is TGTGCTAGTGGTCCGGGACTAGCCGCAGATACGCAGTATTTT. This sequence joins TRBV12-5 and TRBJ2-3; 9 bases fit TRBD2. The V gene's germline CDR1 is LGHNT and CDR2 FRNRAP. This CDR3 is built from 14 residues. V lost 5 bases to trimming and J lost 4 bases; unmatched junction nucleotides: 4.

This clone was seen a handful of times. The chain couples TRBV2 to TRBJ2-1, with D perhaps matching TRBD1 or TRBD2 (5 bases each). The V gene's germline CDR1 is SNHLY and CDR2 FYNNEI. The CDR3 is 13 residues long. V was cut by 6 bases and J by 4 bases, with 10 bases left in between. Here the CDR3 reads CASRGDGYNEQFF. The DNA for the CDR3 is TGTGCCAGCAGAGGGGACGGTTACAATGAGCAGTTCTTC.

The chain joins TRBV7-2 to TRBJ1-2; D gene uncertain. The V end lost 5 bases, the J end lost 8 bases, and 9 bases lay between the germline ends. Germline lookup yields CDR1 SGHTA and CDR2 FQGNSA. This CDR3 is 11 amino acids long. The CDR3, as DNA: TGTGCCAGCAGCAGCGGGGAAGGCTACACCTTC. Translation: CASSSGEGYTF.

This clone was recorded a few times. The CDR3 region is CASSQGSTARTGQNQPQHF. Here the CDR3 DNA reads TGCGCCAGCAGCCAAGGCTCTACCGCTCGGACAGGGCAAAATCAGCCCCAGCATTTT. The chain joins TRBV4-1 to TRBJ1-5, with 8 bases that match TRBD1. V trimming: 1 base; J trimming: 4 bases; junction bases outside the gene matches: 15. Per germline, CDR1 MGHRA and CDR2 YSYEKL. This CDR3 is 19 amino acids long.

The genes are TRBV5-6 and TRBJ1-2; 7 bases agree with TRBD1. The germline V gene has CDR1 SGHDT and CDR2 YYEEEE. This CDR3 is built from 15 residues. Trimming removed 4 bases from V and 7 bases from J; junction bases left unmatched: 13. As DNA, the CDR3 is TGTGCCAGCAGCCCCGATTCCAGGGGGTTCGGTGGCTACACCTTC. This translates into CASSPDSRGFGGYTF.

The rearrangement uses TRBV10-1 and TRBJ2-7; TRBD2 agrees at 8 bases. The CDR3 has 14 amino acids. CDR1 and CDR2 (germline): WNHNN, SYGVQD (reference sequence). Trimming at V came to 5 bases and at J to 3 bases, leaving 6 bases not matched to a gene. CDR3 sequence: CASSPGGVHYEQYF. CDR3 DNA sequence: TGCGCCAGCAGTCCCGGGGGGGTACACTACGAGCAGTACTTC.

In this sample, this clone turned up once. The chain links TRBV4-3 to TRBJ2-2; D unclear. Germline loops: CDR1 LGHNA, CDR2 YSLEER. The CDR3 runs 16 residues. V was shortened by 1 base and J by 6 bases, with 15 bases between the two germline ends. DNA for the CDR3: TGCGCCAGCAGCCAAGTCGATATGGGGATTTCCGGGGAGCTGTTTTTT. Protein sequence: CASSQVDMGISGELFF.

J is TRBJ1-4 and V is TRBV19; D gene unclear. The V gene lost 3 bases and the J gene lost 8 bases, with 10 bases spanning the gap. CDR1 and CDR2 (germline): LNHDA, SQIVND (reference sequence). The CDR3 has 13 amino acids. The CDR3 loop reads CASSMGPREKLFF. CDR3 nucleotides: TGTGCCAGTAGTATGGGCCCCCGGGAAAAACTGTTTTTT.

The chain uses TRBV18 and TRBJ2-2, with D unclear. Germline CDR1 KGHSH, CDR2 LQKENI. This CDR3 spans 16 amino acids. The V and J ends lost 0 bases and 0 bases respectively, with 8 bases between them. CDR3 protein: CASSPPLGTNTGELFF. As DNA, the CDR3 is TGTGCCAGCTCACCACCGCTAGGCACGAACACCGGGGAGCTGTTTTTT.

The chain is built from TRBV28 and TRBJ1-5, with a tentative D call TRBD1 (5 bases). In germline, CDR1 is MDHEN, CDR2 SYDVKM. The CDR3 is 16 amino acids. Trimming shortened V by 1 base and J by 2 bases, and 12 bases separated the two germline ends. The CDR3 loop is CASSLLSRGGNQPQHF. CDR3 nucleotide sequence: TGTGCCAGCAGTTTATTGTCCCGGGGCGGCAATCAGCCCCAGCATTTT.

This chain joins TRBV10-3 and TRBJ1-6; D may be TRBD1 (6 bases). Looked up from germline, CDR1 is ENHRY and CDR2 is SYGVKD. Between the trimmed V and J ends, which lost 6 bases and 9 bases, there was a span of 18 bases. CDR3 size: 15 residues. The CDR3 loop reads CAISDRQEGSSPLHF. In nucleotides, the CDR3 is TGTGCCATCAGCGATAGACAGGAGGGGAGTTCACCCCTCCACTTT.

This sequence joins TRBV6-1 and TRBJ2-5; D possibly matches TRBD1 or TRBD2 (5 bases each). This CDR3 has 14 amino acids. Germline V CDR1 and CDR2: MNHNS, SASEGT. Trimming left V 4 bases short and J 1 base short, with 10 bases between. CDR3 in amino acids: CASSAGRSQETQYF. The CDR3 DNA is TGTGCCAGCAGTGCGGGACGGAGCCAAGAGACCCAGTACTTC.

The sample holds one count of this clone. J is TRBJ1-2 and V is TRBV5-4, with TRBD1 matching over 11 bases. V lost 4 bases and J lost 0; bases outside the gene matches: 5. CDR1 is SGHNT and CDR2 is YYREEE in the germline V gene (reference sequence). This CDR3 region has 16 residues. CDR3 DNA sequence: TGTGCCAGCAGCCTGGGACAGGGGGGAACTAACTATGGCTACACCTTC. Encoded protein: CASSLGQGGTNYGYTF. The full variable domain, in which reference TRBV5-4 and TRBJ1-2 provide the parts outside the CDR3, is ETGVTQSPTHLIKTRGQQVTLRCSSQSGHNTVSWYQQALGQGPQFIFQYYREEENGRGNFPPRFSGLQFPNYSSELNVNALELDDSALYLCASSLGQGGTNYGYTFGSGTRLTVV.

The rearrangement links TRBV15 to TRBJ2-2, with TRBD2 identical over 11 bases. This CDR3 region has 15 residues. The junction had 3 bases not matched to a gene; V was cut back by 8 bases and J by 1 base. Germline CDR1 LNHNV, CDR2 YYDKDF (reference sequence). The CDR3, as DNA: TGTGCCACCGAGGGACTAGCGGTGAACACCGGGGAGCTGTTTTTT. Protein sequence: CATEGLAVNTGELFF.

V gene TRBV29-1 combines with J gene TRBJ1-1; the match to TRBD1 covers 8 bases. CDR3 length: 14 residues. Trimming removed 5 bases from V and 4 bases from J; junction bases left unmatched: 9. Germline V gene data show CDR1 as SQVTM and CDR2 as ANQGSEA. CDR3 region: CSVHGQGRSTEAFF. The CDR3 bases are TGCAGCGTTCACGGACAGGGAAGGTCCACTGAAGCTTTCTTT. Filled out from reference TRBV29-1 and TRBJ1-1, the complete variable domain reads SAVISQKPSRDICQRGTSLTIQCQVDSQVTMMFWYRQQPGQSLTLIATANQGSEATYESGFVIDKFPISRPNLTFSTLTVSNMSPEDSSIYLCSVHGQGRSTEAFFGQGTRLTVV.

The rearrangement uses TRBV4-1 and TRBJ1-4; 9 bases are shared with TRBD1. In germline, CDR1 is MGHRA, CDR2 YSYEKL. After removal of 1 base from V and 8 bases from J, the junction contained 5 bases not matched to a gene. The CDR3 has 15 residues. CDR3: CASSQAGQGGEKLFF. In DNA form, the CDR3 reads TGCGCCAGCAGCCAAGCGGGACAGGGAGGGGAAAAACTGTTTTTT.

This chain joins TRBV5-1 and TRBJ1-1, with a tentative D call TRBD1 (5 bases). V gave up 4 bases and J gave up 5 bases, with 18 bases separating them. CDR1 SGHRS and CDR2 YFSETQ come from the germline V gene. The CDR3 extends over 15 amino acids. CDR3 DNA: TGCGCCAGCAGCCCCGGGGCAGGGTCTGGGACTGAAGCTTTCTTT. Translation: CASSPGAGSGTEAFF.

The V call is TRBV7-9, the J call TRBJ2-3; TRBD1 might be the D (5 bases). Germline CDR1 is SEHNR and CDR2 is FQNEAQ (reference sequence). V was pared by 5 bases and J by 6 bases, with 9 bases between. The CDR3 spans 12 residues. CDR3 DNA: TGTGCCAGCAGCCCCCCAGGGGATACGCAGTATTTT. Its protein is CASSPPGDTQYF.

J is TRBJ2-7 and V is TRBV4-1; 8 bases line up with TRBD2. This CDR3 contains 18 residues. The germline gives CDR1 MGHRA, CDR2 YSYEKL. The V gene end was trimmed by 2 bases and the J gene end by 6 bases; junction bases not matched to a gene: 18. The CDR3 loop reads CASSQTLLPGLVKLEQYF. Written as DNA, the CDR3 is TGCGCCAGCAGCCAAACTTTACTGCCGGGACTAGTAAAACTCGAGCAGTACTTC.

The V call is TRBV7-6, the J call TRBJ2-7; no clear D. Germline CDR1 is SGHVS and CDR2 is FNYEAQ. Trimming removed 5 bases at V and 6 bases at J, with 11 bases between. CDR3 length equals 12 residues. The CDR3 loop is CASSEYGSEQYF. For the CDR3, the DNA is TGTGCCAGCAGCGAGTACGGCTCCGAGCAGTACTTC.

The rearrangement uses TRBV2 and TRBJ2-4, with D possibly matching TRBD1 (7 bases). V was clipped by 6 bases and J by 0 bases, with 15 bases between them. This CDR3 has 16 residues. The germline gives CDR1 SNHLY, CDR2 FYNNEI. CDR3 loop: CASRPPGGLAKNIQYF. CDR3 coding DNA: TGTGCCAGCAGACCCCCAGGGGGGCTAGCCAAAAACATTCAGTACTTC.

The table lists this clone with a count of one. The chain recombines TRBV19 with TRBJ2-6; D remains unclear. V dropped 3 bases and J dropped 4 bases, with 7 bases sitting between them. This CDR3 has 14 residues. Germline CDR1 reads LNHDA; CDR2 reads SQIVND (reference sequence). CDR3 coding DNA: TGTGCCAGTAGTATGGTTTCGGGGGCCAACGTCCTGACTTTC. Amino acid sequence: CASSMVSGANVLTF.

V is TRBV10-3 and J is TRBJ1-3; TRBD1 matches at 9 bases. The CDR3 extends over 16 amino acids. Germline assignment: CDR1 ENHRY and CDR2 SYGVKD. V lost 4 bases and J lost 2; bases outside the gene matches: 6. The CDR3 here is CAISADRGIAGNTIYF. In nucleotides, the CDR3 is TGTGCCATCAGTGCGGACAGGGGTATTGCTGGAAACACCATATATTTT.

This chain joins TRBV27 and TRBJ1-6; D is undetermined. Trimming removed 2 bases from V and 10 bases from J, with 6 bases in between. The germline CDR1 and CDR2 sequences are MNHEY and SMNVEV (reference sequence). The length of the CDR3 is 12 residues. Here the CDR3 reads CASSLRYSPLHF. Here the CDR3 DNA reads TGTGCCAGCAGTTTACGGTACTCACCCCTCCACTTT.

J is TRBJ2-3 and V is TRBV7-2; 11 positions agree with TRBD2. The trim removed 5 bases at V and 4 bases at J, leaving 14 bases unmatched. This CDR3 is built from 18 residues. CDR1 is SGHTA and CDR2 is FQGNSA in the germline V gene. CDR3 loop: CASSPFGLAGGYADTQYF. In DNA, the CDR3 is TGTGCCAGCAGCCCTTTTGGTTTAGCGGGGGGGTATGCAGATACGCAGTATTTT.

The chain joins TRBV28 to TRBJ1-6; D unclear. V shed 8 bases and J shed 7 bases, with 15 bases lying between them. The CDR3 extends over 14 amino acids. Germline V gene data show CDR1 as MDHEN and CDR2 as SYDVKM. In DNA form, the CDR3 reads TGTGCCAGCCTCCCCTGGCAGGAAAATTCACCCCTCCACTTT. This translates into CASLPWQENSPLHF. Using reference TRBV28 and TRBJ1-6 for the parts outside the CDR3, the full variable domain is DVKVTQSSRYLVKRTGEKVFLECVQDMDHENMFWYRQDPGLGLRLIYFSYDVKMKEKGDIPEGYSVSREKKERFSLILESASTNQTSMYLCASLPWQENSPLHFGNGTRLTVT.

J is TRBJ1-3 and V is TRBV13; 9 bases are a match to TRBD1. The germline V gene has CDR1 PRHDT and CDR2 FYEKMQ (reference sequence). V gave up 5 bases and J gave up 1 base; unmatched junction bases: 15. This CDR3 contains 19 residues. CDR3 nucleotide sequence: TGTGCCAGCAGCGAATACAGGGGGCGGGTTGCTGTTTCTGGAAACACCATATATTTT. Translated, it gives CASSEYRGRVAVSGNTIYF.

The genes are TRBV5-1 and TRBJ2-5; 7 nucleotides agree with TRBD1. This CDR3 contains 12 residues. The ends lost 2 bases at V and 11 bases at J; junction bases unmatched: 6. Looked up from germline, CDR1 is SGHRS and CDR2 is YFSETQ. The CDR3 DNA sequence: TGCGCCAGCAGCTTACAAGGGGGCGGTCAGTACTTC. This codes for CASSLQGGGQYF. Drawing the rest from reference TRBV5-1 and TRBJ2-5, the complete variable domain is KAGVTQTPRYLIKTRGQQVTLSCSPISGHRSVSWYQQTPGQGLQFLFEYFSETQRNKGNFPGRFSGRQFSNSRSEMNVSTLELGDSALYLCASSLQGGGQYFGPGTRLLVL.